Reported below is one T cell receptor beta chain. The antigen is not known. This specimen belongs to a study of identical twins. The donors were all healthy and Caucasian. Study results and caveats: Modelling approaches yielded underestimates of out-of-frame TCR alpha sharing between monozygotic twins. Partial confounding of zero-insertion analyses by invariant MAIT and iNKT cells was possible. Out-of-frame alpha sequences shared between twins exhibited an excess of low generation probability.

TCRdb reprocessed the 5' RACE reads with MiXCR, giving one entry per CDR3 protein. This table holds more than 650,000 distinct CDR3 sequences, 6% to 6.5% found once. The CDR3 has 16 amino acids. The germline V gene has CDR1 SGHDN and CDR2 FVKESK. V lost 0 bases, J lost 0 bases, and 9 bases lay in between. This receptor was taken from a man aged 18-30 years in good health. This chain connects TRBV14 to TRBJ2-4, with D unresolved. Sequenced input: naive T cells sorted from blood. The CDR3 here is CASSQELGQAKNIQYF. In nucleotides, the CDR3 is TGTGCCAGCAGCCAAGAGCTGGGTCAAGCCAAAAACATTCAGTACTTC. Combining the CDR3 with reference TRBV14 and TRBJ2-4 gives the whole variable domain EAGVTQFPSHSVIEKGQTVTLRCDPISGHDNLYWYRRVMGKEIKFLLHFVKESKQDESGMPNNRFLAERTGGTYSTLKVQPAELEDSGVYFCASSQELGQAKNIQYFGAGTRLSVL.